These T cell receptor beta chains were read from a single sample in a study of OX40 agonist ivuxolimab in advanced cancers. Measured with immunoSEQ multiplex PCR; TCRdb has only the in-frame clones, and not every one. The sample includes more than 50,000 clones, 86% of them seen just once. Sequenced here: CD4+ or CD8+ T cells sorted from blood, sampled in a trial of the OX40 agonist ivuxolimab. The receptors shown here come from an adult with an advanced solid tumor such as melanoma, head and neck, liver or kidney cancer. Both conserved end residues are part of each CDR3. The D gene is left open where the match is weak. Size values are once, few and many counts, or a class for expanded clones, and some rows have none.

TRBJ2-2,few,-,TRBV5-1,TGCGCCAGCAAGGCAAGTTCTGCGAACACCGGGGAGCTGTTTTTT,CASKASSANTGELFF
TRBJ1-3,-,-,TRBV30,TGTGCCTGGTCCTCTACTCGCCCCGGAAACACCATATATTTT,CAWSSTRPGNTIYF
TRBJ2-5,-,-,TRBV5-1,TGCGCCAGCAGCTTGACTCAGCTAGAACAAGAGACCCAGTACTTC,CASSLTQLEQETQYF
TRBJ2-2,-,-,TRBV2,TGTGCCAGCAGTCCGGACCGAGCGGGGGAGCTGTTTTTT,CASSPDRAGELFF
TRBJ2-7,-,-,TRBV5-4,TGTGCCAGCAGCCGCGGGGACCCAGGGGACGAGCAGTACTTC,CASSRGDPGDEQYF
TRBJ2-2,-,-,TRBV19,TGTGCCAGTAGTCCCATCCACCTTAGCGGACTGGAGCTGTTTTTT,CASSPIHLSGLELFF
TRBJ1-5,-,-,TRBV7-2,TGTGCCAGCAGCTTACGGGGCAATCAGCCCCAGCATTTT,CASSLRGNQPQHF
TRBJ2-4,-,-,TRBV6-6,TGTGCCAGCAGTTACAATACCGGAAACATTCAGTACTTC,CASSYNTGNIQYF
TRBJ2-1,-,TRBD2,TRBV12-5,TGTGCTAGGCAAGGCGGGAGGAATGAGCAGTTCTTC,CARQGGRNEQFF
TRBJ1-5,-,-,TRBV2,TGTGCCAGCAGTGAATCGGAGAATAACAATCAGCCCCAGCATTTT,CASSESENNNQPQHF